The clone carrying this T cell receptor (beta chain) was counted between two and nine times. This specimen comes from a study of T cells after yellow fever vaccination. In TCRdb, the 5' RACE reads were re-called with MiXCR into one record per CDR3 protein. In the table there are 65,000 to 90,000 distinct CDR3 sequences, 7.5% to 8% of which are singletons. The CDR3 sequence is 14 residues long. V lost 3 bases and J lost 0, with 6 bases in between. Germline lookup yields CDR1 SGHTA and CDR2 FQGNSA. This sequence joins TRBV7-2 and TRBJ2-1; a possible D gene is TRBD2 (5 bases). The clonotype was recovered from a man aged 30 to 45 who received the YFV17D yellow fever vaccine. The sample consisted of CD8+ T cells sorted from PBMCs, taken on the day of the yellow fever booster vaccination. The CDR3 region is CASSFAGSYNEQFF. In DNA form, the CDR3 reads TGTGCCAGCAGCTTCGCGGGCTCCTACAATGAGCAGTTCTTC.